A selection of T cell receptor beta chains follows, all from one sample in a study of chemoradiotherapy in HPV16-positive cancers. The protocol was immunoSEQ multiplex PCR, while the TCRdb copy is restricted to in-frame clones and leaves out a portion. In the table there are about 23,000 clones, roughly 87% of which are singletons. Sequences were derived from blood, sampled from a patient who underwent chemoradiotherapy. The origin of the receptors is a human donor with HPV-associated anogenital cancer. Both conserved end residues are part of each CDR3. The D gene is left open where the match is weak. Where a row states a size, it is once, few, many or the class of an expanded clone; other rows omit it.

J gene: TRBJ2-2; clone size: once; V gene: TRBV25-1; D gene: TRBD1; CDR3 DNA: TGTGCCAGCAGTATTCCACGAGGACAGGCCGGCGGGGAGCTGTTTTTT; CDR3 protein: CASSIPRGQAGGELFF
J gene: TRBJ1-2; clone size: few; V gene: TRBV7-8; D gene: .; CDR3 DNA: TGTGCCAGCAGCTTAGCGCGTCGTTTTCAGGATAAAGGCTACACCTTC; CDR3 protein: CASSLARRFQDKGYTF
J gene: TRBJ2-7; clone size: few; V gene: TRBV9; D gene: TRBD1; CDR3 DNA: TGTGCCAGCAGGTCGGACAGGGGGCCCTACGAGCAGTACTTC; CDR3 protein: CASRSDRGPYEQYF
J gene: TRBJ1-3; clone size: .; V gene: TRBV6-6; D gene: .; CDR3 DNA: TGTGCCAGCAGTGAACAGAACACCATATATTTT; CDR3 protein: CASSEQNTIYF
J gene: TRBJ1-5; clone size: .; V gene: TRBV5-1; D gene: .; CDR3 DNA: TGCGCCAGCAATTTGGACACCGGAGGCAATCAGCCCCAGCATTTT; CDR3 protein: CASNLDTGGNQPQHF
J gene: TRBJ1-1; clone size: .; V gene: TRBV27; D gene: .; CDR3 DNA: TGTGCCAGCAGTTTATCGGGGGGGCACGGCACTGAAGCTTTCTTT; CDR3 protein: CASSLSGGHGTEAFF
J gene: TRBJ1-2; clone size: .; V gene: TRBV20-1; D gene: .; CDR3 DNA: TGCAGTGCTTCGGATGGCTACACCTTC; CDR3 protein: CSASDGYTF
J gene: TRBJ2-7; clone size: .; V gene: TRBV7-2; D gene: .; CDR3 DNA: TGTGCCAGCAGCTTAGCAGAAGGATGGAGCGAGCAGTACTTC; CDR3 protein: CASSLAEGWSEQYF
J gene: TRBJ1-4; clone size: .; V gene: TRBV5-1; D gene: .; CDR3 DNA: TGCGCCAGCAGCTTGGGGCAGACCATTAATGAAAAACTGTTTTTT; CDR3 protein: CASSLGQTINEKLFF
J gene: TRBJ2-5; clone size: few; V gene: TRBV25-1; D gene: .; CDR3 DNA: TGTGCCAGCAGTGGTTTAGGGACGGAGGAGACCCAGTACTTC; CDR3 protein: CASSGLGTEETQYF
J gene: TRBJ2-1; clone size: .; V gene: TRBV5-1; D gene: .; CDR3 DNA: TGCGCCAGCAGCTTGGAACAGGGTGAAAATGAGCAGTTCTTC; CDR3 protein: CASSLEQGENEQFF
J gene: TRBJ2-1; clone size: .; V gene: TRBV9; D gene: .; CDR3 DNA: TGTGCCAGCAGCGCCGGGACGGTCGTACCAAACAATGAGCAGTTCTTC; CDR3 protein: CASSAGTVVPNNEQFF
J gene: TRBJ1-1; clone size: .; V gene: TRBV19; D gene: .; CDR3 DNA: TGTGCCAGTAGTTTAGGGTTGAACACTGAAGCTTTCTTT; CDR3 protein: CASSLGLNTEAFF
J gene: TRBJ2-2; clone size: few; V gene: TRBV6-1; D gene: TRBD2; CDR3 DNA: TGTGCCAGCAGTGAAGAGGGAGGGTGGTACACCGGGGAGCTGTTTTTT; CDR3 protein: CASSEEGGWYTGELFF
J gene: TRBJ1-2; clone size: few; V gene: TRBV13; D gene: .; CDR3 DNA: TGTGCCAGCAGCTCCCTGGTCGAGGCAAACTATGGCTACACCTTC; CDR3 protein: CASSSLVEANYGYTF
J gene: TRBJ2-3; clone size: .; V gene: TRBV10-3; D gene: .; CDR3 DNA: TGTGCCATCAGTGAGGGGGTCCAGGGCCGCACAGATACGCAGTATTTT; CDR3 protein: CAISEGVQGRTDTQYF
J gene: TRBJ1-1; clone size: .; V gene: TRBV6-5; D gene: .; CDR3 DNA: TGTGCCAGCAGTTACTCACCCGGACCAACGGGCACTGAAGCTTTCTTT; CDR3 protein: CASSYSPGPTGTEAFF
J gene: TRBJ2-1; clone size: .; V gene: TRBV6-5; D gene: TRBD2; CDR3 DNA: TGTGCCAGCAGTTACCGGGCTAGCGGGAGTACTAATGAGCAGTTCTTC; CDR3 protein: CASSYRASGSTNEQFF
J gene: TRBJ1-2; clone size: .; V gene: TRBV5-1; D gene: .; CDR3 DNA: TGCGCCAGCAGCTTGGAGCCAGGGAGTAACTATGGCTACACCTTC; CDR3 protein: CASSLEPGSNYGYTF
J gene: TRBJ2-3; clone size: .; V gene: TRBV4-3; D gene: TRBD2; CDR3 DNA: TGCGCCAGCAGCCAGGAGCGGGGTGACACAGATACGCAGTATTTT; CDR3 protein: CASSQERGDTDTQYF
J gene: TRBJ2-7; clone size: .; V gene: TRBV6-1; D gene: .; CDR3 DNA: TGTGCCAGCAGCCTTTTACAGGGCCTCACCTACGAGCAGTACTTC; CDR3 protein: CASSLLQGLTYEQYF
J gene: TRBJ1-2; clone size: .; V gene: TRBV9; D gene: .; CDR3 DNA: TGTGCCAGCAGCGCCGATATTGAGGCGCGGGACTATGGCTACACCTTC; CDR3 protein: CASSADIEARDYGYTF
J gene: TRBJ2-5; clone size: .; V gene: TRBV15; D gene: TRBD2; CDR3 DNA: TGTGCCACCAGCCCTGGGGGGCTAGCGGGGCACCAAGAGACCCAGTACTTC; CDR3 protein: CATSPGGLAGHQETQYF
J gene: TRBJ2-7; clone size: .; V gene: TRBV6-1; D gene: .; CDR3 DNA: TGTGCCAGCAGTGAAAACAGGGACGAGCAGTACTTC; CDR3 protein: CASSENRDEQYF
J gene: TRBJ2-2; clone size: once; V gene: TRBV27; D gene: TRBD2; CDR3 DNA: TGTGCCAGCAGTTGGACTCTAGCGAGGCGGGAGGGTTCCGGGGAGCTGTTTTTT; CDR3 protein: CASSWTLARREGSGELFF
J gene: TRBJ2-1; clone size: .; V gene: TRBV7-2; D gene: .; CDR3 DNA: TGTGCCAGCAGCTCAGGGGGACTAGGCAATGAGCAGTTCTTC; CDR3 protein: CASSSGGLGNEQFF
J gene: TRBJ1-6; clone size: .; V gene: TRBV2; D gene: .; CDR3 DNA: TGTGCCAGCAGTGAAGGTGCAGGTTATAATTCACCCCTCCACTTT; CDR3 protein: CASSEGAGYNSPLHF
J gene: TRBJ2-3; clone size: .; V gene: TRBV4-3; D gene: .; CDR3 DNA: TGCGCCAGCAGCCCCTCGGCAGGGGATACGCAGTATTTT; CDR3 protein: CASSPSAGDTQYF
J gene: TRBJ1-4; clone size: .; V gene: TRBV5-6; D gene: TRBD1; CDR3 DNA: TGTGCCAGCAGCACCCGAAGGGAACAGGGGGGCGAAAAACTGTTTTTT; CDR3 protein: CASSTRREQGGEKLFF
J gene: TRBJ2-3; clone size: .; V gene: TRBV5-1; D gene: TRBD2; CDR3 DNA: TGCGCCAGCAGCTCGCGGACTAGCGGCACAGATACGCAGTATTTT; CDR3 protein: CASSSRTSGTDTQYF
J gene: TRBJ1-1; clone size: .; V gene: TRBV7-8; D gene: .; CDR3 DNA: TGTGCCAGCACCAGTCCCCCGGAGGGAGACACTGAAGCTTTCTTT; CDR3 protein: CASTSPPEGDTEAFF
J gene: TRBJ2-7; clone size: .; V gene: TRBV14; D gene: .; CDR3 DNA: TGTGCCAGCAGTCCCTCCTGGTCCTACGAGCAGTACTTC; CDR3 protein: CASSPSWSYEQYF
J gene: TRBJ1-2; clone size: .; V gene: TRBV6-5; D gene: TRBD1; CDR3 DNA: TGTGCCAGCAGTCGCGCAGGGGGCTGGGACTATGGCTACACCTTC; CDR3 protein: CASSRAGGWDYGYTF
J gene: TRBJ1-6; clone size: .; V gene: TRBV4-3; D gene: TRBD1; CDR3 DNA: TGCGCCAGCAGCCAAGAGGCCACAGGGGCAAATTCACCCCTCCACTTT; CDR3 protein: CASSQEATGANSPLHF
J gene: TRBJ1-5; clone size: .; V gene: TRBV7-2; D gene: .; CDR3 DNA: TGTGCCAGCAGCTCTGAGGCGTACGGTCAGCCCCAGCATTTT; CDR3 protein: CASSSEAYGQPQHF
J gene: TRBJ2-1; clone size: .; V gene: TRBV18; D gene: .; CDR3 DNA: TGTGCCAGCTCACCAGCAGGGATCACCTACAATGAGCAGTTCTTC; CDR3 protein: CASSPAGITYNEQFF
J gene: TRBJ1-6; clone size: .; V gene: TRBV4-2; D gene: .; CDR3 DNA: TGTGCCAGCAGCCAAGAGGTAGTAACGTTGGCAGGGGATAATTCACCCCTCCACTTT; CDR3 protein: CASSQEVVTLAGDNSPLHF
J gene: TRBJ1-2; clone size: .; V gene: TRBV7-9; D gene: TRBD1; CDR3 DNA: TGTGCCAGCAGCTTAGAAGGGGGCTCCAACTATGGCTACACCTTC; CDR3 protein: CASSLEGGSNYGYTF
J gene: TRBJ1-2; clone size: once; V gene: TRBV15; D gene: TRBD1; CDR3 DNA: TGTGCCACCAGCAGAGGCACAGGGGAGGATGGCTACACCTTC; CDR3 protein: CATSRGTGEDGYTF
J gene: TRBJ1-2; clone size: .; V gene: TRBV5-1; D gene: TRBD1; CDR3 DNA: TGCGCCAGCAGCATGACAGGGAAAGAGGGCTACACCTTC; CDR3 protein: CASSMTGKEGYTF
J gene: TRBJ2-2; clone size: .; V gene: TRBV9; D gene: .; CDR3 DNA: TGTGCCAGCAGCGTAGAAAACAGGGTCACCGGGGAGCTGTTTTTT; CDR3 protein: CASSVENRVTGELFF
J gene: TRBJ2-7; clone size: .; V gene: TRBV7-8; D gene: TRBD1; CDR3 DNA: TGTGCCAGCAGCGACTTGGACAGGACTGACGAGCAGTACTTC; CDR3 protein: CASSDLDRTDEQYF
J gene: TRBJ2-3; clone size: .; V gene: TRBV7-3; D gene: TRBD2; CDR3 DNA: TGTGCCAGCAGCGAGACTAGCGGGAGAACAGATACGCAGTATTTT; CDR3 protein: CASSETSGRTDTQYF
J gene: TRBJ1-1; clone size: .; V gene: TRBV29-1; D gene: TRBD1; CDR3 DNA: TGCAGCGGAAGTCCCAGGGGGGGTACTGAAGCTTTCTTT; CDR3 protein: CSGSPRGGTEAFF
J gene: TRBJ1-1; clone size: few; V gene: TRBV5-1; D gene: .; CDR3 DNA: TGCGCCAGCAGCTTGGGCTGGACTGAAGCTTTCTTT; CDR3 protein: CASSLGWTEAFF
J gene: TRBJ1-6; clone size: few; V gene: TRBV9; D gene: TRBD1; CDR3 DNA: TGTGCCAGCACCGTAGGGGGCGCGGGTTCACCCCTCCACTTT; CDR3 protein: CASTVGGAGSPLHF
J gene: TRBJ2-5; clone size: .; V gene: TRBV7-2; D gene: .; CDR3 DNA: TGTGCCAGCAGCTTACCGACGGGGGGCGAGGTAGAGACCCAGTACTTC; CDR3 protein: CASSLPTGGEVETQYF
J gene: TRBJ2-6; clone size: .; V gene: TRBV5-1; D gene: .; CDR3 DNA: TGCGCCAGCAGCCCGTGGGCAGGAGGAAGCTCTGGGGCCAACGTCCTGACTTTC; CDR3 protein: CASSPWAGGSSGANVLTF
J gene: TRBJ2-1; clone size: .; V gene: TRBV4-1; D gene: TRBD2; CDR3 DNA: TGCGCCAGCAGCTGGCGTGGGACTAGCGGCTACAATGAGCAGTTCTTC; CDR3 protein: CASSWRGTSGYNEQFF
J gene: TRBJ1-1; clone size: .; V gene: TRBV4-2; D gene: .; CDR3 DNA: TGTGCCAGCAGCTTGGACAGCCTTAACACTGAAGCTTTCTTT; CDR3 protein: CASSLDSLNTEAFF
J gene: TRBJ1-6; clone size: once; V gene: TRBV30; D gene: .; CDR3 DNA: TGTGCCTGGAAATACAGAAGCGTCCCTGGGGATTCACCCCTCCACTTT; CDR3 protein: CAWKYRSVPGDSPLHF
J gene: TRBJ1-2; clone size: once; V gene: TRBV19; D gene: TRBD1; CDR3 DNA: TGTGCCAGTAACTTAGACAGGGAAGGAAATGGCTACACCTTC; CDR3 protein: CASNLDREGNGYTF
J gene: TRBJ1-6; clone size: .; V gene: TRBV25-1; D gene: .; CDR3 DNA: TGTGCCAGTAGGGACGTCGGAAATTCACCCCTCCACTTT; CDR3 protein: CASRDVGNSPLHF
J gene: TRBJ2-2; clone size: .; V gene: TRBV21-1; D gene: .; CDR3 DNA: TGTGCCAGCAGCAAATTGGCCTACCCGAACACCGGGGAGCTGTTTTTT; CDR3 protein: CASSKLAYPNTGELFF
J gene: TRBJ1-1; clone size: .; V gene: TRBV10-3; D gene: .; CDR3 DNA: TGTGCCATCAGTGAAGTAAGAGGGGGTGGGAACACTGAAGCTTTCTTT; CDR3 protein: CAISEVRGGGNTEAFF
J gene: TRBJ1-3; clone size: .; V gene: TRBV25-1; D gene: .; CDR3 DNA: TGTGCCAGCAGTGAATTCGGTCAGAACGGAAACACCATATATTTT; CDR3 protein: CASSEFGQNGNTIYF
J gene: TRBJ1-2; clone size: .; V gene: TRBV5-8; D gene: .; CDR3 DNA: TGTGCCAGCAGCTTGGCCACGGGGGCAGGCTATGGCTACACCTTC; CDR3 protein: CASSLATGAGYGYTF
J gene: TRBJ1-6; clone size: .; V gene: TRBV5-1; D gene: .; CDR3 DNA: TGCGCCAGCCGTCTCGGACGTCTACGGATTAATTCACCCCTCCACTTT; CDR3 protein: CASRLGRLRINSPLHF
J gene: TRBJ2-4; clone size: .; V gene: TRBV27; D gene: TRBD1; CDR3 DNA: TGTGCCAGCAGCCCCCGTACAGGGGGCGGTGCCAAAAACATTCAGTACTTC; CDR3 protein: CASSPRTGGGAKNIQYF